The present T cell receptor (beta chain) was sequenced within a study of shared clonotypes between healthy human individuals. This clone was seen ten or more times. Germline CDR1 reads MRHNA; CDR2 reads SNTAGT. The V and J ends lost 3 bases and 2 bases, in that order; junction bases with no gene match: 2. The CDR3 length is 15 residues. Researchers ran the assay at a deep level. The table came from immunoSEQ multiplex PCR; TCRdb's copy has only in-frame clones and leaves some out. The repertoire holds 470,000 or so clones, with 60% to 80% as singletons. Participating donors were healthy, HIV-negative adults free of recent acute infections or vaccinations.

The source of this sequence is a woman between 35 and 50 years old in good health. Some clones in this sample may be carry-over from other donors' samples. The chain uses TRBV6-4 and TRBJ2-3, with TRBD2 identical over 10 bases. The specimen was PBMCs. Here the CDR3 reads CASSEAGGPTDTQYF. CDR3 DNA sequence: TGTGCCAGCAGTGAAGCGGGAGGGCCCACAGATACGCAGTATTTT.